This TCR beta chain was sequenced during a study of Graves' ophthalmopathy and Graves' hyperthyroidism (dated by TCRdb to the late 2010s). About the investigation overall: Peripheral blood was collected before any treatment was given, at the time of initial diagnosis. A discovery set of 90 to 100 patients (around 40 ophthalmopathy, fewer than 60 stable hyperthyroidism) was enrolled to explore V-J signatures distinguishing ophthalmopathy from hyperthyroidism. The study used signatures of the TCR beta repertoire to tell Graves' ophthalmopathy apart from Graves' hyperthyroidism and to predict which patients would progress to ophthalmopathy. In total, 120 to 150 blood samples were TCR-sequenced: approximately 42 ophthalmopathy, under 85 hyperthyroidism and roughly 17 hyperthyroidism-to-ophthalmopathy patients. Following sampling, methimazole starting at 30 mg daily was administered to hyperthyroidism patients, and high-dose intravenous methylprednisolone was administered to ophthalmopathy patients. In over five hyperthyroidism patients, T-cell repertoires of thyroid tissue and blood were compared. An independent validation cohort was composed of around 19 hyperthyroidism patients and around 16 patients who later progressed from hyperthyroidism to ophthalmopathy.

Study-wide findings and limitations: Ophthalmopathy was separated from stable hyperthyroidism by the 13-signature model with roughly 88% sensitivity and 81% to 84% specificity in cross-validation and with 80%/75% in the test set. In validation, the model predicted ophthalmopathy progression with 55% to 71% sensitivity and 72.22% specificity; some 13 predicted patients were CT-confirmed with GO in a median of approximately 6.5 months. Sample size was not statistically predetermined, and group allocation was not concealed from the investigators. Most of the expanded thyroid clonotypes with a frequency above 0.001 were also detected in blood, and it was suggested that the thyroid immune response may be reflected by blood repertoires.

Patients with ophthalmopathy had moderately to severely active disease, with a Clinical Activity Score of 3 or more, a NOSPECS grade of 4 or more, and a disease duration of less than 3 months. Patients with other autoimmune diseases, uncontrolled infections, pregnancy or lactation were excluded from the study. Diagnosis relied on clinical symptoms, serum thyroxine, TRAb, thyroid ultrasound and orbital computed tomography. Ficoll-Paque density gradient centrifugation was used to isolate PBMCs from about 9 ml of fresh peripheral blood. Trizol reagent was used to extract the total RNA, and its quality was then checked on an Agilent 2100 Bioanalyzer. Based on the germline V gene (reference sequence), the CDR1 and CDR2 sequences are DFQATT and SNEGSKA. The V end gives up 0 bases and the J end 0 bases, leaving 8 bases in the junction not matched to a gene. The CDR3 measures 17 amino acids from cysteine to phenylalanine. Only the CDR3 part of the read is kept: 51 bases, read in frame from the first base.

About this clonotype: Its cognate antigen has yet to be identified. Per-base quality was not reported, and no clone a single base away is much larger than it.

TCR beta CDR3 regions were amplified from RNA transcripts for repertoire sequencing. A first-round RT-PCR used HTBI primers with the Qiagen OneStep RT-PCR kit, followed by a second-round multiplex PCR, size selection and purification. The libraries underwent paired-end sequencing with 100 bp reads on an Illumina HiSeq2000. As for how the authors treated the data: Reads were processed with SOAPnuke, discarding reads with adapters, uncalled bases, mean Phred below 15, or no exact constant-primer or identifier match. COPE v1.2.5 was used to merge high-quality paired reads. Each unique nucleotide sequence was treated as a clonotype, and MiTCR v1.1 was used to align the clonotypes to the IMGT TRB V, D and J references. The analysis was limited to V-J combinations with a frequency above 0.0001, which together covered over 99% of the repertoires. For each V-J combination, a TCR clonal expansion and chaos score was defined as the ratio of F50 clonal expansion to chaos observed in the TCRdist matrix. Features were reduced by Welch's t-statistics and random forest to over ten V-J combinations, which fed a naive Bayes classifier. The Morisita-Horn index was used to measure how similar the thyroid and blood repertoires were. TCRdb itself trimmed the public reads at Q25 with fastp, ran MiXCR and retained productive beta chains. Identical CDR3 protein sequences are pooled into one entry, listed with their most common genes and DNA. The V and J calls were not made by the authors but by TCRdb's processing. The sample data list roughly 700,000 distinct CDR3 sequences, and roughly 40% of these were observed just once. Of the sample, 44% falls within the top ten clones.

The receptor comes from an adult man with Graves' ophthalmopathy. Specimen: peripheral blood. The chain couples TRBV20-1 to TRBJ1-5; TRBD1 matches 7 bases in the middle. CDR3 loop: CSAREDTQGYSNQPQHF. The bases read TGCAGTGCTAGAGAAGATACACAGGGGTATAGCAATCAGCCCCAGCATTTT.